One sample yielded the 8 T cell receptor beta chains listed below, sequenced in a study of response to subunit inactivated influenza vaccine. One entry per CDR3 protein results from TCRdb running MiXCR on the RT-PCR reads. The sample consists of hundreds of thousands of distinct CDR3 sequences, about a sixth of them appearing once. The sample here was PBMCs from blood, taken approximately 12 days after vaccination. These receptors were obtained from a man in his fifties or sixties who received an inactivated influenza vaccine.

This clonotype was found a few times. V and J are TRBV12-3 or TRBV12-4 and TRBJ2-1; D remains unclear. V lost 1 base and J lost 0, with 10 bases in between. The CDR3 covers 16 residues. In DNA, the CDR3 is TGTGCCAGCAGTTTAGTTGCGCCGAGCTCCTACAATGAGCAGTTCTTC. Protein sequence: CASSLVAPSSYNEQFF.

The chain couples TRBV7-2 to TRBJ2-5; the D gene is possibly TRBD2 (5 bases). CDR1 and CDR2 from the germline V gene are SGHTA and FQGNSA. This CDR3 comprises 15 residues. Trimming left V 5 bases short and J 2 bases short, with 15 bases between. The CDR3 protein is CASSPNVAGQETQYF. CDR3 sequence (DNA): TGTGCCAGCAGCCCTAACGTGGCGGGTCAAGAGACCCAGTACTTC.

There are a few counts of this clonotype. The rearrangement uses TRBV7-9 and TRBJ2-2; unclear D gene. This CDR3 has 14 amino acids. Per germline, CDR1 SEHNR and CDR2 FQNEAQ (reference sequence). Trimming took off 8 bases at V and 3 bases at J, with 13 bases between the two ends. The CDR3 protein is CASSPGIHTGELFF. The CDR3, as DNA: TGTGCCAGCTCTCCTGGAATTCACACCGGGGAGCTGTTTTTT.

In its sample, this clonotype was seen many times. J is TRBJ2-7 and V is TRBV4-3; 9 bases line up with TRBD2. Germline CDR1 and CDR2: LGHNA and YSLEER. The CDR3 is 16 amino acids. The V and J ends lost 0 bases and 4 bases, in that order; junction bases with no gene match: 7. In DNA form, the CDR3 reads TGCGCCAGCAGCCAAGATCTTAGGCGGGAGGGGTACGAGCAGTACTTC. Residues: CASSQDLRREGYEQYF.

V gene TRBV5-5 combines with J gene TRBJ2-1; tentatively, D is TRBD2 (6 bases). Per the germline V gene, CDR1 is SGHKS and CDR2 is YYEKEE (reference sequence). The germline V and J ends were trimmed by 0 bases and 9 bases, with 19 bases remaining between them. The CDR3 runs to 16 residues. CDR3 DNA: TGTGCCAGCAGCTTGGTACGGGGAGGTCCGGGCATTGAGCAGTTCTTC. Its translation is CASSLVRGGPGIEQFF. Based on the CDR3 plus reference TRBV5-5 and TRBJ2-1, the full variable domain is DAGVTQSPTHLIKTRGQQVTLRCSPISGHKSVSWYQQVLGQGPQFIFQYYEKEERGRGNFPDRFSARQFPNYSSELNVNALLLGDSALYLCASSLVRGGPGIEQFFGPGTRLTVL.

The table lists this clonotype with many counts. This chain links TRBV10-3 with TRBJ2-5; 7 bases map to TRBD2. The CDR3 contains 15 residues. CDR1 is ENHRY and CDR2 is SYGVKD in the germline V gene. The V gene end was trimmed by 10 bases and the J gene end by 3 bases; junction bases not matched to a gene: 14. CDR3 nucleotides: TGTGCCACCTCTCGGAGGGGCGGGAGTGAAGAGACCCAGTACTTC. Translated: CATSRRGGSEETQYF.

The table lists this clonotype with many counts. The V and J genes are TRBV10-3 and TRBJ2-2; TRBD1 or TRBD2 may be the D gene (6 bases each). Trimming took 4 bases from V and 4 from J, leaving 10 bases between them. CDR3 length: 14 amino acids. Germline V gene sequence: CDR1 ENHRY, CDR2 SYGVKD. The CDR3 sequence is CAISVGGGTGELFF. CDR3 sequence (DNA): TGTGCCATCAGTGTGGGGGGCGGCACCGGGGAGCTGTTTTTT.

At least ten counts were recorded for this clonotype. The V call is TRBV5-6, the J call TRBJ1-1; no clear D gene. Germline V gene lookup returns CDR1 SGHDT and CDR2 YYEEEE. V shed 0 bases and J shed 1 base, with 7 bases lying between them. CDR3 length equals 14 residues. The CDR3 reads CASSLALGNTEAFF. The CDR3, as DNA: TGTGCCAGCAGCTTGGCCTTGGGGAACACTGAAGCTTTCTTT.